The sequence of this T cell receptor beta chain was determined in a study of CD8 T cells in ankylosing spondylitis. MiXCR, applied by TCRdb to the 5' RACE reads, yields one record per CDR3 protein. The repertoire includes hundreds of thousands of distinct CDR3 sequences, around 20% of them detected once, and 3.5% to 4.5% sits in the top ten. Comment on this clonotype: The antigen is undetermined.

This CDR3 has 15 amino acids. CDR1 ENHRY and CDR2 SYGVKD come from the germline V gene. V shed 0 bases and J 7 bases; nucleotides not matched to a gene: 4. Points from the study as a whole: Reportedly, significant enrichment of disease-linked clones occurred in matched ankylosing spondylitis synovial fluid. The authors found the disease-linked clones to be CD8+ and relatively rare in peripheral blood. Made up of 7 to 9 highly homologous variants, a TCR beta motif appeared characteristic of ankylosing spondylitis blood.

This clonotype was obtained from a female donor with ankylosing spondylitis or in good health (not recorded which). Material for sequencing was blood, either unsorted or a sorted T cell fraction (not recorded which). This sequence joins TRBV10-3 and TRBJ2-1, with 9 bases aligning to TRBD1. The DNA for the CDR3 is TGTGCCATCAGTGAGTCAGGGACAGGGAAAAATGAGCAGTTCTTC. Translating gives CAISESGTGKNEQFF.